What follows are 7 T cell receptor beta chains derived from one specimen sequenced in a study of cytomegalovirus exposure and HLA in healthy donors. 60 Vbeta and 13 Jbeta primers were used in PCR. This table comes from immunoSEQ multiplex PCR, and its TCRdb copy is limited to in-frame clones, with some not included. The sample lists over 100,000 clones; approximately 78% were seen once. Sequences were obtained from PBMCs. Receptors originate from a woman between 50 and 59 years old in good health and CMV-seropositive.

The chain has TRBV5-6 and TRBJ2-6; perhaps TRBD1 as D (6 bases). Trimming left V 0 bases short and J 4 bases short, with 11 bases between. Germline V CDR1 and CDR2: SGHDT, YYEEEE. The CDR3 loop spans 16 amino acids. In DNA, the CDR3 is TGTGCCAGCAGCTTGGTAGGGGGATCCGGGGCCAACGTCCTGACTTTC. This sequence encodes CASSLVGGSGANVLTF.

This chain joins TRBV28 and TRBJ1-5, with D maybe TRBD1 (5 bases). V gave up 7 bases and J gave up 7 bases, with 17 bases separating them. The germline CDR1 and CDR2 sequences are MDHEN and SYDVKM. The CDR3 runs 14 residues. CDR3 residues: CASIDPGQGQPQHF. The CDR3 DNA sequence: TGTGCCAGCATTGACCCGGGCCAGGGACAGCCCCAGCATTTT.

The V call is TRBV28, the J call TRBJ1-3, with 8 bases aligning to TRBD1. V lost 5 bases and J lost 1; bases outside the gene matches: 7. Germline-derived CDR1 and CDR2 are MDHEN and SYDVKM. This CDR3 region has 16 residues. The CDR3 region has the DNA TGTGCCAGCAGTCCGAATACAGGGGGGTCTGGAAACACCATATATTTT. This codes for CASSPNTGGSGNTIYF.

This clone was observed a few times. The rearrangement links TRBV5-4 to TRBJ1-1; 8 bases map to TRBD1. Germline V gene data show CDR1 as SGHNT and CDR2 as YYREEE (reference sequence). The CDR3 covers 13 residues. The ends lost 9 bases at V and 1 base at J; junction bases unmatched: 5. In DNA, the CDR3 is TGTGCCACCCGGACAGGGAGGAACACTGAAGCTTTCTTT. Translating gives CATRTGRNTEAFF. Full variable domain (remainder filled in from reference TRBV5-4 and TRBJ1-1): ETGVTQSPTHLIKTRGQQVTLRCSSQSGHNTVSWYQQALGQGPQFIFQYYREEENGRGNFPPRFSGLQFPNYSSELNVNALELDDSALYLCATRTGRNTEAFFGQGTRLTVV.

The rearrangement uses TRBV7-8 and TRBJ1-6; TRBD1 is a possible D gene (5 bases). V was cut by 1 base and J by 11 bases, with 15 bases left in between. CDR3 length: 15 amino acids. Germline CDR1 and CDR2: SGHVS and FQNEAQ. CDR3 sequence: CASSLEEQGLAPLHF. Here the CDR3 DNA reads TGTGCCAGCAGCTTAGAGGAGCAGGGTTTAGCACCCCTCCACTTT.

The chain links TRBV6-6 to TRBJ1-1; a possible D gene is TRBD1 (6 bases). Trimming removed 6 bases at V and 1 base at J, with 15 bases between. This CDR3 spans 15 amino acids. Germline loops: CDR1 MNHNY, CDR2 SVGAGI (reference sequence). In DNA form, the CDR3 reads TGTGCCAGCAGGCTCGTACAGGGAACGAACACTGAAGCTTTCTTT. Translated: CASRLVQGTNTEAFF.

The sample holds one count of this clone. The chain combines TRBV5-1 with TRBJ2-1; 10 nucleotides match TRBD2. The CDR3 runs 16 residues. Germline V CDR1 and CDR2: SGHRS, YFSETQ. Unmatched junction bases numbered 13, after V lost 6 bases and J lost 7 bases. CDR3 protein: CASTSTLAGVGNEQFF. The CDR3 DNA reads TGCGCCAGCACCTCTACTCTAGCGGGAGTCGGGAATGAGCAGTTCTTC. The whole variable domain, remainder taken from reference TRBV5-1 and TRBJ2-1, is KAGVTQTPRYLIKTRGQQVTLSCSPISGHRSVSWYQQTPGQGLQFLFEYFSETQRNKGNFPGRFSGRQFSNSRSEMNVSTLELGDSALYLCASTSTLAGVGNEQFFGPGTRLTVL.